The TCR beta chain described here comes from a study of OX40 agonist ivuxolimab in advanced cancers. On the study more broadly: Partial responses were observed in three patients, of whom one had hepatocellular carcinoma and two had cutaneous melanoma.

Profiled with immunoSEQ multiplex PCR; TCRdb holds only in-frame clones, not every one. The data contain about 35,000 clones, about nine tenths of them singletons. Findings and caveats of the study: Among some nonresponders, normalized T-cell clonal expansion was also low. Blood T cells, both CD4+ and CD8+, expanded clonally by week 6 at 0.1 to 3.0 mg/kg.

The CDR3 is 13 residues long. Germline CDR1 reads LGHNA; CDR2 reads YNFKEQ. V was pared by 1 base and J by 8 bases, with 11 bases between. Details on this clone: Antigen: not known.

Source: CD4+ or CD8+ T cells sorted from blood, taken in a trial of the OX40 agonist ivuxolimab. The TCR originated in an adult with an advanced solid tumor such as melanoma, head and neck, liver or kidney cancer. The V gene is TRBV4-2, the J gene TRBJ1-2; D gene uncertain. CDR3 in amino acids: CASSQVEGEGYTF. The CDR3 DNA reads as TGTGCCAGCAGCCAAGTGGAGGGAGAAGGCTACACCTTC.